A single sample gave rise to the 22 T cell receptor beta chains below, sequenced in a study of blood T cell repertoires in COVID-19. TCRdb's table, derived via immunoSEQ multiplex PCR, lists solely in-frame clones and lacks some. The table shows 49,000 or so clones, with 80% to 85% occurring only once. Sequencing used peripheral blood. These TCRs come from a man aged 55 to 70 with active COVID-19.

The chain employs TRBV3-1 (or the pseudogene TRBV3-2) and TRBJ1-2, with a weak D call TRBD1 (5 bases). V was cut by 5 bases and J by 8 bases, with 24 bases left in between. Germline CDR1 is LGHDT and CDR2 is YNNKEL (reference sequence). This CDR3 is 16 amino acids long. The CDR3 region is CASSKVRDSPIKGYTF. DNA for the CDR3: TGTGCCAGCAGCAAAGTCCGGGACTCACCTATTAAGGGCTACACCTTC.

The chain uses TRBV3-1 (or the pseudogene TRBV3-2) and TRBJ2-7; 10 positions agree with TRBD2. The CDR3 loop spans 19 amino acids. J gave up 6 bases and V 2 bases, and 19 bases lay outside the gene matches. Germline lookup yields CDR1 LGHDT and CDR2 YNNKEL (reference sequence). CDR3 DNA sequence: TGTGCCAGCAGCCAAAGATCCCTAGCGGGAGTCTCCCGGGCGCCCGAGCAGTACTTC. The encoded protein is CASSQRSLAGVSRAPEQYF.

The V gene is TRBV2, the J gene TRBJ2-1; 8 bases align to TRBD2. Germline CDR1 is SNHLY and CDR2 is FYNNEI. The CDR3 runs 16 residues. V lost 4 bases to trimming and J lost 7 bases; unmatched junction nucleotides: 12. Written as DNA, the CDR3 is TGTGCCAGCAGTGGTTCGGGGGGGGAGGCGTGGAATGAGCAGTTCTTC. Translating gives CASSGSGGEAWNEQFF. Supplemented by reference TRBV2 and TRBJ2-1, the full variable domain reads EPEVTQTPSHQVTQMGQEVILRCVPISNHLYFYWYRQILGQKVEFLVSFYNNEISEKSEIFDDQFSVERPDGSNFTLKIRSTKLEDSAMYFCASSGSGGEAWNEQFFGPGTRLTVL.

The rearrangement links TRBV6-2 or TRBV6-3 to TRBJ2-2; 10 bases map to TRBD2. V shed 2 bases and J 4 bases; nucleotides not matched to a gene: 7. Germline V gene data show CDR1 as MNHEY and CDR2 as SVGEGT. This CDR3 is 17 amino acids long. The CDR3 loop is CASSYIAGGTTTGELFF. CDR3 DNA: TGTGCCAGCAGTTACATAGCGGGGGGCACCACCACCGGGGAGCTGTTTTTT.

This chain joins TRBV2 and TRBJ2-5; D might be TRBD1 (5 bases). Germline CDR1 and CDR2: SNHLY and FYNNEI. CDR3 length: 14 residues. V was shortened by 7 bases and J by 4 bases, with 16 bases between the two germline ends. CDR3 region: CASTTVGLLETQYF. The CDR3 nucleotides are TGTGCCAGCACCACAGTGGGGCTTTTAGAGACCCAGTACTTC.

This clone was seen a single time. The chain carries TRBV7-2 and TRBJ2-7; D gene uncertain. Trimming took off 1 base at V and 6 bases at J, with 7 bases between the two ends. The CDR3 spans 12 residues. The germline gives CDR1 SGHTA, CDR2 FQGNSA. The CDR3 reads CASSLGWLEQYF. Written as DNA, the CDR3 is TGTGCCAGCAGCTTAGGCTGGCTCGAGCAGTACTTC.

The chain has TRBV2 and TRBJ1-6; 9 bases match TRBD1. Germline lookup yields CDR1 SNHLY and CDR2 FYNNEI. J gave up 10 bases and V 7 bases, and 8 bases lay outside the gene matches. The length of the CDR3 is 14 residues. The CDR3 region is CASTYGQGSSPLHF. The CDR3 coding sequence is TGTGCCAGCACTTACGGACAGGGGTCATCACCCCTCCACTTT.

This clone is a singleton in its sample. The genes are TRBV11-3 and TRBJ2-7; 7 positions agree with TRBD1. The trim removed 5 bases at V and 5 bases at J, leaving 6 bases unmatched. CDR3 length equals 13 residues. Germline V CDR1 and CDR2: SGHNT, YENEEA. The CDR3, as DNA: TGTGCCAGCAGCCGACAGGGTTCCCACGAGCAGTACTTC. It yields the protein CASSRQGSHEQYF.

This clone has only one observation. The CDR3 sequence: CASSPQHDRRGGMQYF. The CDR3 nucleotides are TGTGCCAGCAGCCCCCAACACGATCGGCGGGGGGGCATGCAGTATTTT. The gene calls are TRBV7-2 and TRBJ2-3, with 9 bases matching TRBD2. Trimming at V came to 5 bases and at J to 11 bases, leaving 17 bases not matched to a gene. Germline assignment: CDR1 SGHTA and CDR2 FQGNSA. The CDR3 length is 16 residues.

The rearrangement links TRBV19 to TRBJ2-1, with 10 bases aligning to TRBD2. Germline CDR1 and CDR2: LNHDA and SQIVND (reference sequence). V gave up 3 bases and J gave up 4 bases; unmatched junction bases: 6. This CDR3 has 16 residues. The CDR3 nucleotides are TGTGCCAGTAGTATTTCGGGACTAGCGAAGTACAATGAGCAGTTCTTC. It encodes CASSISGLAKYNEQFF. The full variable domain, completed using reference TRBV19 and TRBJ2-1, is DGGITQSPKYLFRKEGQNVTLSCEQNLNHDAMYWYRQDPGQGLRLIYYSQIVNDFQKGDIAEGYSVSREKKESFPLTVTSAQKNPTAFYLCASSISGLAKYNEQFFGPGTRLTVL.

A single count supports this clone. The chain links TRBV6-5 to TRBJ1-6; 12 bases are shared with TRBD1. Losses at the gene ends were 4 bases for V and 13 bases for J; bases not matched to a gene: 5. The CDR3 runs 14 residues. CDR1 is MNHEY, CDR2 SVGAGI, per germline. CDR3 protein: CASSLGQGAKPLHF. CDR3 in DNA: TGTGCCAGCAGTTTGGGACAGGGGGCGAAGCCCCTCCACTTT.

The genes are TRBV5-8 and TRBJ1-2; D is possibly TRBD1 (6 bases). This CDR3 spans 15 amino acids. Deletions cut 6 bases from V and 1 base from J, with 16 bases between. Per the germline V gene, CDR1 is SGHTS and CDR2 is YDEGEE. CDR3 residues: CASTIIDRFNYGYTF. The CDR3 bases are TGTGCCAGCACCATCATCGACAGGTTTAACTATGGCTACACCTTC.

The rearrangement uses TRBV3-1 (or the pseudogene TRBV3-2) and TRBJ1-6, with 7 bases fitting TRBD1. V shed 4 bases, J shed 10 bases, and the junction held 13 bases outside the gene matches. Per the germline V gene, CDR1 is LGHDT and CDR2 is YNNKEL (reference sequence). This CDR3 contains 16 residues. CDR3 residues: CASSLRRTGGGSPLHF. CDR3 coding DNA: TGTGCCAGCAGCCTAAGGAGGACAGGAGGAGGGTCACCCCTCCACTTT.

This chain joins TRBV28 and TRBJ2-2, with D hard to call. The length of the CDR3 is 16 residues. Germline values: CDR1 MDHEN, CDR2 SYDVKM. The germline V and J ends were trimmed by 2 bases and 0 bases, with 10 bases remaining between them. The CDR3: CASSLLAGANTGELFF. The DNA of the CDR3 is TGTGCCAGCAGTTTACTCGCAGGCGCGAACACCGGGGAGCTGTTTTTT.

The J gene is TRBJ2-2, the V gene TRBV10-2, with D possibly matching TRBD1 (6 bases). V was cut by 7 bases and J by 0 bases, with 9 bases left in between. This CDR3 spans 14 amino acids. Germline CDR1 and CDR2: WSHSY and SAAADI. CDR3 sequence reads: CASKRDTNTGELFF. Here the CDR3 DNA reads TGCGCCAGCAAAAGGGACACGAACACCGGGGAGCTGTTTTTT.

The rearrangement uses TRBV6-2 or TRBV6-3 and TRBJ2-4; D remains unclear. This CDR3 has 11 amino acids. Trimming took 2 bases from V and 15 from J, leaving 11 bases between them. Germline V CDR1 and CDR2: MNHEY, SVGEGT. This CDR3 reads CASSYNFLWYF. The DNA of the CDR3 is TGTGCCAGCAGTTACAATTTCTTATGGTACTTC.

The rearrangement uses TRBV27 and TRBJ2-2; 8 nucleotides match TRBD1. The V gene's germline CDR1 is MNHEY and CDR2 SMNVEV (reference sequence). The V and J ends lost 6 bases and 4 bases, in that order; junction bases with no gene match: 13. The CDR3 runs to 17 residues. DNA for the CDR3: TGTGCCAGCAGGCCCACCGGACAGGGCCTTTCCACCGGGGAGCTGTTTTTT. Its translation is CASRPTGQGLSTGELFF.

This chain links TRBV19 with TRBJ1-2; 8 bases map to TRBD1. After removal of 7 bases from V and 6 bases from J, the junction contained 10 bases not matched to a gene. The length of the CDR3 is 14 residues. The germline CDR1 and CDR2 sequences are LNHDA and SQIVND (reference sequence). CDR3 DNA: TGTGCCAGTATCCCAGGGCAGGGGGCGAATGGCTACACCTTC. It yields the protein CASIPGQGANGYTF. The full variable domain, its missing parts supplied by reference TRBV19 and TRBJ1-2, is DGGITQSPKYLFRKEGQNVTLSCEQNLNHDAMYWYRQDPGQGLRLIYYSQIVNDFQKGDIAEGYSVSREKKESFPLTVTSAQKNPTAFYLCASIPGQGANGYTFGSGTRLTVV.

The V and J genes are TRBV6-6 and TRBJ1-2; 9 bases agree with TRBD1. The CDR3 consists of 15 residues. Germline V gene data show CDR1 as MNHNY and CDR2 as SVGAGI (reference sequence). The trim removed 4 bases at V and 8 bases at J, leaving 11 bases unmatched. Here the CDR3 reads CASSSQQGAAFGYTF. The CDR3 DNA is TGTGCCAGCAGTTCCCAACAGGGGGCGGCCTTCGGCTACACCTTC.

The chain carries TRBV30 and TRBJ1-3; D gene ambiguous. This CDR3 comprises 11 residues. Between the trimmed V and J ends, which lost 6 bases and 4 bases, there was a span of 7 bases. Germline V gives CDR1 GTSNPN, CDR2 SVGIG (reference sequence). The CDR3 reads CACRAGNTIYF. The CDR3 region has the DNA TGTGCCTGTCGCGCCGGAAACACCATATATTTT.

The chain recombines TRBV29-1 with TRBJ1-2, with D maybe TRBD1 (5 bases). There are 12 residues in the CDR3. The V end lost 5 bases, the J end lost 6 bases, and 13 bases lay between the germline ends. Germline V CDR1 and CDR2: SQVTM, ANQGSEA. The CDR3 nucleotides are TGCAGCGTTTGGGGAGGGGCTGATGGCTACACCTTC. The encoded protein is CSVWGGADGYTF.

The V gene is TRBV28, the J gene TRBJ1-6; no definite D call. The CDR3 runs 14 residues. CDR1 and CDR2 (germline): MDHEN, SYDVKM. V gave up 2 bases and J gave up 10 bases, with 12 bases separating them. The chain's CDR3 is CASSLREIRSPLHF. CDR3 bases: TGTGCCAGCAGTTTACGTGAAATTAGATCACCCCTCCACTTT.